This entry lists 5 T cell receptor beta chains sequenced from one sample in a study of blood T cell repertoires in COVID-19. The table came from immunoSEQ multiplex PCR; TCRdb's copy has only in-frame clones and leaves some out. The sample holds approximately 670,000 clones, 70% to 90% seen once. The specimen was peripheral blood. Source of these receptors: a woman under 30 with acute or convalescent COVID-19.

As to this clone: Different DNA sequences within this sample yield the same CDR3. The chain uses TRBV5-1 and TRBJ1-1; TRBD1 agrees at 8 bases. CDR3 length equals 14 residues. Per germline, CDR1 SGHRS and CDR2 YFSETQ. V lost 2 bases to trimming and J lost 2 bases; unmatched junction nucleotides: 2. The CDR3 DNA reads TGCGCCAGCAGCTTAGCAGGGGGCAACACTGAAGCTTTCTTT. It codes for CASSLAGGNTEAFF.

This chain uses TRBV11-2 with TRBJ1-1; D is unclear. Trimming left V 5 bases short and J 0 bases short, with 13 bases between. Germline V gene data show CDR1 as SGHAT and CDR2 as FQNNGV. CDR3 length: 15 residues. The CDR3 loop reads CASSPMAGLNTEAFF. CDR3 in DNA: TGTGCCAGCAGCCCCATGGCAGGTCTGAACACTGAAGCTTTCTTT.

This clone was detected only once. V gene TRBV6-5 combines with J gene TRBJ1-2; D uncertain. The CDR3 contains 13 residues. Per the germline V gene, CDR1 is MNHEY and CDR2 is SVGAGI. The germline V and J ends were trimmed by 6 bases and 1 base, with 9 bases remaining between them. CDR3 in amino acids: CASRTIINYGYTF. CDR3 nucleotide sequence: TGTGCCAGCAGGACAATAATTAACTATGGCTACACCTTC.

This clone was seen just once. This rearrangement joins TRBV19 to TRBJ2-7; perhaps TRBD2 as D (5 bases). The CDR3 runs to 12 residues. Per germline, CDR1 LNHDA and CDR2 SQIVND (reference sequence). V was cut by 6 bases and J by 2 bases, with 8 bases left in between. The CDR3 DNA sequence: TGTGCCAGTAGCGGGGAAACCTACGAGCAGTACTTC. Its translation is CASSGETYEQYF.

The chain links TRBV7-3 to TRBJ2-3; 7 bases line up with TRBD1. CDR1 is SGHTA, CDR2 FQGTGA, per germline. V shed 5 bases, J shed 8 bases, and the junction held 7 bases outside the gene matches. This CDR3 region has 13 residues. DNA of the CDR3: TGTGCCAGCAGCACTACCGGACAGGCTACGCAGTATTTT. It encodes CASSTTGQATQYF.